These T cell receptor beta chains were read from a single sample in a study of liver allograft versus peripheral blood T cells. TCRdb fed the reads into MiXCR, producing one record per CDR3 protein. This table holds some 10,000 distinct CDR3 sequences, about 19% found once. The receptors shown here come from a human patient who had a liver transplant. Some T cells could come from the graft donor. Each CDR3 is given with its conserved first and last residue. A D gene is named only where the DNA matches it firmly. Only part of the rows carry a size: once, few, many, or a class if the clone is expanded.

>.|TRBV18|TRBJ2-7|medium-sized
TGTGCCAGCTCCCCAATAAATCCCTACGAGCAGTACTTC
CASSPINPYEQYF
>TRBD1|TRBV24-1|TRBJ2-7|.
TGTGCCACCAGTGACACGGGACAGGGACCCTACGAGCAGTACTTC
CATSDTGQGPYEQYF
>TRBD1|TRBV7-3|TRBJ1-1|few
TGTGCCAGCAGCCCCTCACCGGTACAGGGGTTCGGCTCTGAAGCTTTCTTT
CASSPSPVQGFGSEAFF
>TRBD2|TRBV30|TRBJ2-5|.
TGTGCCTGGAGTCCTAGCGGGAGCCAGACCCAGTACTTC
CAWSPSGSQTQYF
>TRBD2|TRBV28|TRBJ2-3|medium-sized
TGTGCCAGCAGTTCCACCGGGACTAGCTTCACAGATACGCAGTATTTT
CASSSTGTSFTDTQYF
>.|TRBV5-5|TRBJ1-2|.
TGTGCCAGCAGCTTGAGGGCAGAGAGAACAATAAACTATGGCTACACCTTC
CASSLRAERTINYGYTF
>.|TRBV18|TRBJ2-7|medium-sized
TGTGCCAGCTCACCACCCGGGGGACGCGAAGGGCAGTACTTC
CASSPPGGREGQYF
>TRBD1|TRBV10-3|TRBJ1-1|many
TGTGCCATCAGTTTTCTTCCACCGGGACAGGGGGAAGACACTGAAGCTTTCTTT
CAISFLPPGQGEDTEAFF
>.|TRBV19|TRBJ1-5|medium-sized
TGTGCCAGTAGCACCCAGGGCGGCAATCAGCCCCAGCATTTT
CASSTQGGNQPQHF
>TRBD2|TRBV18|TRBJ2-5|medium-sized
TGTGCCAGCTCACCACGCCTAGCGGGGCGGGAGACCCAGTACTTC
CASSPRLAGRETQYF
>.|TRBV12-3/TRBV12-4|TRBJ1-1|few
TGTGCCAGCAGTTTTGGCCCGATCAACACTGAAGCTTTCTTT
CASSFGPINTEAFF
>.|TRBV14|TRBJ1-2|once
TGTGCCAGCAGCCAAGAGGGACGGACCGTGTATGGCTACACCTTC
CASSQEGRTVYGYTF
>.|TRBV6-2/TRBV6-3|TRBJ2-7|.
TGTGCCAGCAGTGGGGCCTACGAGCAGTACTTC
CASSGAYEQYF
>.|TRBV19|TRBJ1-5|medium-sized
TGTGCCAGTAAAGGAGGGGGTGCCAATCAGCCCCAGCATTTT
CASKGGGANQPQHF
>TRBD1|TRBV29-1|TRBJ2-7|medium-sized
TGCAGCGGAACGACAGGGCCCCCCACCTACGAGCAGTACTTC
CSGTTGPPTYEQYF
>.|TRBV5-6|TRBJ1-5|few
TGTGCCAGCAGCTTGTTGGCGGGGGGACAGCCCCAGCATTTT
CASSLLAGGQPQHF
>.|TRBV20-1|TRBJ1-5|.
TGCAGTGCTAGTATGAGTCGCAATCAGCCCCAGCATTTT
CSASMSRNQPQHF
>TRBD1|TRBV6-1|TRBJ2-7|medium-sized
TGTGCCAGCAGCAAGACAGGGGCGAGATACGAGCAGTACTTC
CASSKTGARYEQYF
>.|TRBV10-2|TRBJ1-6|.
TGCGCCAGCAGTGAGTCTGAGGGTTCACCCCTCCACTTT
CASSESEGSPLHF
>TRBD1|TRBV18|TRBJ2-7|medium-sized
TGTGCCAGCTTCCGGGACAGGGCAGAGGAGCAGTACTTC
CASFRDRAEEQYF
>TRBD1|TRBV12-5|TRBJ1-2|.
TGTGCTAGTGGGACTACAGGGGGCCCTAACTATGGCTACACCTTC
CASGTTGGPNYGYTF
>.|TRBV19|TRBJ1-5|few
TGTGCCAGTCGAACGTCGGATCAGCCCCAGCATTTT
CASRTSDQPQHF
>.|TRBV19|TRBJ1-1|medium-sized
TGTGCCAGTAGTATAGGCGCCGACCCCCGCATGGGCACTGAAGCTTTCTTT
CASSIGADPRMGTEAFF
>.|TRBV28|TRBJ2-5|.
TGTGCCAGCGACAGCAGGGCATGGGAGACCCAGTACTTC
CASDSRAWETQYF
>TRBD1|TRBV28|TRBJ1-5|few
TGTGCCAGCAGTTTAGAGACAGGGGGGAATCAGCCCCAGCATTTT
CASSLETGGNQPQHF